The rows below give T cell receptor beta chains drawn from one sample of a study of shared clonotypes between healthy human individuals. Some clones are missing from TCRdb's copy, which holds only in-frame ones; the method was immunoSEQ multiplex PCR. The table records about 2.3 million clones, just under 95% of them present only once. Sequences were obtained from naive CD4+ T cells from PBMCs. The receptor set was obtained from a man aged 18 to 35 in good health. Some clones in this sample may be carry-over from other donors' samples. Both conserved end residues are part of each CDR3. The D gene is left open where the match is weak. Rows may omit the clone size; those that give it use once, few, many or a size class.

J: TRBJ1-1
size: -
D: -
V: TRBV27
CDR3: CASSLSQGLKAFF
DNA: TGTGCCAGCAGTTTATCCCAGGGCTTAAAAGCTTTCTTT

J: TRBJ2-1
size: once
D: -
V: TRBV6-4
CDR3: CASSDTQTSLGNEQFF
DNA: TGTGCCAGCAGTGACACCCAGACTAGTTTGGGTAATGAGCAGTTCTTC

J: TRBJ2-5
size: -
D: TRBD1
V: TRBV11-2
CDR3: CASSLGGTGFRETQYF
DNA: TGTGCCAGCAGCTTAGGCGGGACAGGGTTTCGGGAGACCCAGTACTTC

J: TRBJ2-3
size: -
D: -
V: TRBV7-2
CDR3: CASSLGGGEDTQYF
DNA: TGTGCCAGCAGCTTAGGAGGTGGCGAAGATACGCAGTATTTT

J: TRBJ1-1
size: -
D: -
V: TRBV7-6
CDR3: CASSRWGDNAFF
DNA: TGTGCCAGCAGCCGGTGGGGGGACAACGCTTTCTTT

J: TRBJ2-1
size: -
D: -
V: TRBV7-2
CDR3: CASSNDPGAQGVQFF
DNA: TGTGCCAGCAGCAACGACCCCGGGGCGCAGGGTGTGCAGTTCTTC

J: TRBJ2-1
size: -
D: -
V: TRBV2
CDR3: CASNLRGRANEQFF
DNA: TGTGCCAGCAATTTGCGAGGCAGGGCCAATGAGCAGTTCTTC

J: TRBJ2-1
size: -
D: TRBD2
V: TRBV6-5
CDR3: CASSYGTSRHNEQFF
DNA: TGTGCCAGCAGTTACGGGACTAGCCGCCACAATGAGCAGTTCTTC

J: TRBJ2-7
size: -
D: TRBD2
V: TRBV7-9
CDR3: CASRPRDASGSLHEQYF
DNA: TGTGCCAGCAGACCTCGAGACGCAAGCGGGAGCCTCCACGAGCAGTACTTC

J: TRBJ1-5
size: -
D: TRBD1
V: TRBV6-1
CDR3: CASTMTGALNQPQHF
DNA: TGTGCCAGCACCATGACAGGGGCCCTCAATCAGCCCCAGCATTTT

J: TRBJ2-3
size: -
D: -
V: TRBV7-3
CDR3: CASSLEGPADTQYF
DNA: TGTGCCAGCAGCCTAGAGGGACCCGCCGATACGCAGTATTTT

J: TRBJ2-3
size: -
D: -
V: TRBV5-6
CDR3: CASSLPVTDTQYF
DNA: TGTGCCAGCAGCTTGCCCGTCACAGATACGCAGTATTTT

J: TRBJ1-5
size: -
D: -
V: TRBV28
CDR3: CASSLVSSNQPQHF
DNA: TGTGCCAGCAGTTTGGTCAGTAGCAATCAGCCCCAGCATTTT